This T cell receptor beta chain was recorded in a study of blood T cell repertoires in COVID-19. Overall study: COVID-19 samples, acute and convalescent, were from the United States, Italy and Spain. The cDNA or gDNA used as material had been derived from T cells, B-cell-depleted T cells, or PBMCs.

In the original workflow: Estimates of nucleated cell counts were drawn from the amplification of reference gene primers. Sequencing was performed with immunoSEQ multiplex PCR; in TCRdb, only in-frame clones are kept and a portion is missing. That table is the source of V, J and clone size, and D and trimming were worked out from the DNA. Of over 100,000 clones listed, around 88% are singletons. While infection was still active, Seattle patients were enrolled and then followed longitudinally. Germline V gene sequence: CDR1 MDHEN, CDR2 SYDVKM. V shed 8 bases, J shed 0 bases, and the junction held 11 bases outside the gene matches. This CDR3 has 17 residues.

Sequenced sample: peripheral blood. This chain connects TRBV28 to TRBJ1-1, with 11 bases identical to TRBD1. The clonotype originates from a man aged 55 to 70 with COVID-19, enrolled during active disease. The CDR3 nucleotides read TGTGCCAGCGCGGGGGACTTGGACAGGGGGCTGAACACTGAAGCTTTCTTT. This sequence encodes CASAGDLDRGLNTEAFF.